One TCR beta chain is described in this entry. Germline assignment: CDR1 LGHNA and CDR2 YNFKEQ. V was trimmed by 2 bases and J by 3 bases, leaving 2 bases between them. The CDR3 loop spans 12 amino acids. The data originate from a study of T cell responses to AZD1222 COVID-19 vaccine. Clones were read by immunoSEQ multiplex PCR, and TCRdb kept only the in-frame ones, dropping some. The sample shows about 130,000 clones, around 90% of them seen only once. This receptor was taken from an adult in good health. V usage is TRBV4-2 and J usage is TRBJ2-1; D call uncertain. Here the sequenced sample was peripheral blood, taken on day 0 of AZD1222 vaccination. The CDR3 DNA sequence: TGTGCCAGCAGCCAAAACTACAATGAGCAGTTCTTC. This translates into CASSQNYNEQFF.